This is a list of T cell receptor beta chains from one sample in a study of blood T cell repertoires in COVID-19. Here immunoSEQ multiplex PCR was the method, and the copy in TCRdb shows in-frame clones only, minus some. The sample includes some 110,000 clones, roughly 80% of them seen just once. Sequencing was done on a sample of peripheral blood. All receptors derive from a woman of 80 years or more with active or convalescent COVID-19. Each CDR3 is given with its conserved first and last residue. D genes are given only for firm matches. Where a row states a size, it is once, few, many or the class of an expanded clone; other rows omit it.

once,TRBV27,TRBD1,TRBJ2-2,CASRTGGSTGELFF,TGTGCCAGCCGGACAGGGGGGAGCACCGGGGAGCTGTTTTTT
-,TRBV18,-,TRBJ1-3,CASSPSVQGLSGNTIYF,TGTGCCAGCTCACCATCAGTCCAGGGGTTGAGTGGAAACACCATATATTTT
-,TRBV19,TRBD1,TRBJ1-1,CASSRDSNTEAFF,TGTGCCAGTAGTAGGGACAGTAACACTGAAGCTTTCTTT
-,TRBV11-2,TRBD2,TRBJ2-3,CASSPGTSGGSTDTQYF,TGTGCCAGCAGCCCAGGGACTAGCGGGGGTAGCACAGATACGCAGTATTTT
-,TRBV30,-,TRBJ1-1,CAWSNSANTEAFF,TGTGCCTGGAGTAACTCCGCGAACACTGAAGCTTTCTTT
-,TRBV28,TRBD1,TRBJ1-2,CASSDRVGTGAPRGYGYTF,TGTGCCAGCAGTGATAGAGTTGGGACAGGGGCCCCTCGGGGCTATGGCTACACCTTC
-,TRBV2,-,TRBJ1-5,CATGGGDKQPQHF,TGTGCCACAGGTGGGGGGGACAAACAGCCCCAGCATTTT
-,TRBV19,-,TRBJ1-5,CASSIYDQPQHF,TGTGCCAGTAGTATTTATGATCAGCCCCAGCATTTT
few,TRBV10-3,TRBD2,TRBJ2-1,CAINLLSSGSRSSSYNEQFF,TGTGCCATCAATCTCTTGTCTAGCGGGAGCCGGAGTAGCTCCTACAATGAGCAGTTCTTC
-,TRBV29-1,-,TRBJ2-4,CSVARVFDIQYF,TGCAGCGTCGCCCGGGTTTTCGACATTCAGTACTTC
-,TRBV19,-,TRBJ1-4,CASTDRSINEKLFF,TGTGCCAGTACCGACAGATCCATTAATGAAAAACTGTTTTTT
-,TRBV19,TRBD1,TRBJ2-4,CASSGLQGMSSKNIQYF,TGTGCCAGTAGTGGTTTACAGGGGATGAGTTCGAAAAACATTCAGTACTTC
-,TRBV7-6,-,TRBJ1-1,CASSLGEKNTEAFF,TGTGCCAGCAGCTTAGGTGAGAAGAACACTGAAGCTTTCTTT
-,TRBV5-1,-,TRBJ1-1,CASSLSGYSGTEAFF,TGCGCCAGCAGCTTATCCGGCTATTCGGGCACTGAAGCTTTCTTT
-,TRBV5-1,-,TRBJ1-2,CASSLDPRGGYTF,TGCGCCAGCAGCTTGGACCCAAGGGGTGGCTACACCTTC
-,TRBV29-1,TRBD1,TRBJ1-2,CSAGDRGMFGYTF,TGCAGCGCTGGCGACAGGGGGATGTTTGGCTACACCTTC
-,TRBV19,-,TRBJ2-1,CASSIGSFEFF,TGTGCCAGTAGTATCGGGTCGTTCGAGTTCTTC
-,TRBV15,TRBD1,TRBJ1-2,CATSGLQGALDYGYTF,TGTGCCACCAGCGGGTTACAGGGGGCGTTAGACTATGGCTACACCTTC
-,TRBV4-1,TRBD1,TRBJ1-2,CASSAQQGLANYGYTF,TGCGCCAGCAGCGCTCAACAGGGGTTGGCTAACTATGGCTACACCTTC
-,TRBV11-2,-,TRBJ1-6,CASSLSNSPLHF,TGTGCCAGCAGCTTATCGAATTCACCCCTCCACTTT
-,TRBV5-6,TRBD1,TRBJ1-5,CASSWGQGQDQPQHF,TGTGCCAGCAGCTGGGGACAGGGTCAGGATCAGCCCCAGCATTTT